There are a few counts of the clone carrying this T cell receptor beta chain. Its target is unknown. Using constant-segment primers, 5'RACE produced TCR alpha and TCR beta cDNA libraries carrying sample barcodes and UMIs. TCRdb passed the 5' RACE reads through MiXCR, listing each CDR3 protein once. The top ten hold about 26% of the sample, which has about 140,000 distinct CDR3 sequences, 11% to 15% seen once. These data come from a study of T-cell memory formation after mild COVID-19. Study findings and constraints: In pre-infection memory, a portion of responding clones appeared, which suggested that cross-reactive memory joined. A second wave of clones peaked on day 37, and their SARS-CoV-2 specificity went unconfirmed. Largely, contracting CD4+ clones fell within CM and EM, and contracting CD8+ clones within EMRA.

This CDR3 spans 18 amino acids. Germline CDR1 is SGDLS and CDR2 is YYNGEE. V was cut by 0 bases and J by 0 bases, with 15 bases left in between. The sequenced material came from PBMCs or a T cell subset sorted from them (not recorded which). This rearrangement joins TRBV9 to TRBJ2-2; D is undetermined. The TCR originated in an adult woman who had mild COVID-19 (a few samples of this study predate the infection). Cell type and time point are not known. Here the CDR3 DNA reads TGTGCCAGCAGCGTAGGACCCTGGGAATCCGCGAACACCGGGGAGCTGTTTTTT. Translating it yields CASSVGPWESANTGELFF.